Listed here are 27 T cell receptor beta chains from one sample, sequenced in a study of CD8 T cells in ankylosing spondylitis. Study findings and constraints: Blood of patients with ankylosing spondylitis appeared to be characterized by a TCR beta motif of several highly homologous variants.

Antigens of these TCRs are unknown. TCRdb processed the 5' RACE reads anew with MiXCR; each CDR3 protein has one entry. The sample consists of some 450,000 distinct CDR3 sequences, 17% of them appearing once. The specimen sequenced was blood, either unsorted or a sorted T cell fraction (not recorded which). Receptor source: a male donor with ankylosing spondylitis.

The chain has TRBV7-9 and TRBJ1-2; D remains unclear. In germline, CDR1 is SEHNR, CDR2 FQNEAQ (reference sequence). Trimming shortened V by 7 bases and J by 8 bases, and 26 bases separated the two germline ends. CDR3 size: 16 residues. The CDR3 DNA is TGTGCCAGCACCGTCCCTATCCAACGCGCTGTGCGCGGCTACACCTTC. Its translation: CASTVPIQRAVRGYTF.

This clonotype was counted a few times. This rearrangement joins TRBV5-5 to TRBJ1-1, with D unresolved. Germline-derived CDR1 and CDR2 are SGHKS and YYEKEE (reference sequence). The CDR3 has 15 amino acids. Trimming took 0 bases from V and 4 from J, leaving 13 bases between them. As DNA, the CDR3 is TGTGCCAGCAGCTTGGTATCTGGGGAGGGCACTGAAGCTTTCTTT. It translates to CASSLVSGEGTEAFF.

V is TRBV12-3 or TRBV12-4 and J is TRBJ2-7; unclear D gene. V lost 10 bases, J lost 0 bases, and 13 bases lay in between. The CDR3 length is 13 residues. CDR3 amino acids: CATSLGPSYEQYF. The CDR3, as DNA: TGTGCCACGTCGCTGGGTCCCTCCTACGAGCAGTACTTC.

The sample holds a few counts of this clonotype. The chain joins TRBV4-3 to TRBJ2-7; D remains ambiguous. CDR1 is LGHNA, CDR2 YSLEER, per germline. The V end was cut by 1 base, the J end by 2 bases, with 12 bases between. The CDR3 contains 15 residues. CDR3 DNA sequence: TGCGCCAGCAGCCAAGTTGGAAGCGCCACCTACGAGCAGTACTTC. It codes for CASSQVGSATYEQYF.

The rearrangement links TRBV5-1 to TRBJ2-7; the match to TRBD1 covers 10 bases. CDR1 is SGHRS and CDR2 is YFSETQ in the germline V gene. Trimming cost V 5 bases and J 2 bases; bases outside gene matches: 4. The CDR3 contains 14 residues. CDR3 loop: CASRRGQGTYEQYF. The CDR3 DNA follows: TGCGCCAGCAGACGGGGACAGGGGACCTACGAGCAGTACTTC. The variable domain in full, with the rest retrieved from reference TRBV5-1 and TRBJ2-7, is KAGVTQTPRYLIKTRGQQVTLSCSPISGHRSVSWYQQTPGQGLQFLFEYFSETQRNKGNFPGRFSGRQFSNSRSEMNVSTLELGDSALYLCASRRGQGTYEQYFGPGTRLTVT.

This clonotype was observed a handful of times. The chain employs TRBV20-1 and TRBJ1-4; 7 bases are a match to TRBD1. The CDR3 sequence is 13 residues long. The V gene's germline CDR1 is DFQATT and CDR2 SNEGSKA (reference sequence). J gave up 10 bases and V 1 base, and 6 bases lay outside the gene matches. CDR3 DNA sequence: TGCAGTGCTAGAGGGGACAGCGAAGGAAAACTGTTTTTT. Amino acids: CSARGDSEGKLFF.

The sample holds a few counts of this clonotype. Here the CDR3 DNA reads TGTGCCAGCGAAAAACCGGGACAGGGGAAAGGCGAGCAGTACTTC. This encodes CASEKPGQGKGEQYF. This sequence joins TRBV28 and TRBJ2-7; TRBD1 aligns across 10 bases. V lost 8 bases and J lost 6; bases outside the gene matches: 13. The CDR3 runs 15 residues. CDR1 is MDHEN, CDR2 SYDVKM, per germline.

The count of this clonotype is one. The V call is TRBV7-9, the J call TRBJ1-4, with a tentative D call TRBD1 (5 bases). V was cut by 6 bases and J by 8 bases, with 16 bases left in between. The germline gives CDR1 SEHNR, CDR2 FQNEAQ (reference sequence). The CDR3 consists of 14 residues. CDR3 bases: TGTGCCAGCAGTCCGGGGACGGTGGGGGAAAAACTGTTTTTT. Translated: CASSPGTVGEKLFF.

This chain joins TRBV6-5 and TRBJ2-7, with 9 bases fitting TRBD2. The germline gives CDR1 MNHEY, CDR2 SVGAGI. J gave up 2 bases and V 4 bases, and 12 bases lay outside the gene matches. There are 17 residues in the CDR3. The CDR3 region is CASSSPSGTEAPYEQYF. CDR3 sequence (DNA): TGTGCCAGCAGTTCCCCTAGCGGGACTGAGGCCCCCTACGAGCAGTACTTC.

V usage is TRBV20-1 and J usage is TRBJ2-5; D unclear. In germline, CDR1 is DFQATT, CDR2 SNEGSKA (reference sequence). The CDR3 length is 14 residues. The V and J ends lost 0 bases and 2 bases respectively, with 10 bases between them. CDR3 coding DNA: TGCAGTGCTAGAGATGAAAGTGGGCAAGAGACCCAGTACTTC. Translating it yields CSARDESGQETQYF.

The rearrangement links TRBV20-1 to TRBJ1-2, with no clear D. Germline assignment: CDR1 DFQATT and CDR2 SNEGSKA (reference sequence). The CDR3 covers 12 residues. V lost 1 base and J lost 8, with 11 bases in between. Here the CDR3 reads CSARGRVPGYTF. In nucleotides, the CDR3 is TGCAGTGCTAGAGGACGAGTCCCCGGCTACACCTTC.

The V call is TRBV5-1, the J call TRBJ2-3, with D maybe TRBD2 (6 bases). The germline gives CDR1 SGHRS, CDR2 YFSETQ. This CDR3 region has 16 residues. Trimming removed 0 bases at V and 2 bases at J, with 13 bases between. CDR3 residues: CASSLGAGGYTDTQYF. The CDR3 DNA is TGCGCCAGCAGCTTGGGTGCTGGGGGGTACACAGATACGCAGTATTTT.

The chain has TRBV5-5 and TRBJ2-7; D not resolved. Germline V lookup: CDR1 SGHKS, CDR2 YYEKEE (reference sequence). This CDR3 region has 14 residues. The V end lost 2 bases, the J end lost 2 bases, and 11 bases lay between the germline ends. CDR3 nucleotide sequence: TGTGCCAGCAGCTTCCCCGTGACAACCTACGAGCAGTACTTC. The encoded protein is CASSFPVTTYEQYF.

The rearrangement joins TRBV5-8 to TRBJ1-4; TRBD1 matches at 9 bases. Germline V lookup: CDR1 SGHTS, CDR2 YDEGEE. The CDR3 is 16 amino acids. V shed 3 bases and J 5 bases; nucleotides not matched to a gene: 8. CDR3 protein: CASSSGTGTGNEKLFF. The CDR3 bases are TGTGCCAGCAGCTCTGGGACCGGGACAGGGAATGAAAAACTGTTTTTT.

This clonotype was detected many times. The chain links TRBV12-3 or TRBV12-4 to TRBJ1-2; D is uncertain. With 5 bases removed from V and 3 bases from J, the gap between germline ends came to 7 bases. CDR3 length equals 12 residues. CDR3 loop: CASSPGDYGYTF. DNA of the CDR3: TGTGCCAGCAGTCCCGGGGACTATGGCTACACCTTC.

In this sample, this clonotype turned up a few times. The V gene is TRBV28, the J gene TRBJ1-5, with a tentative D call TRBD1 (6 bases). Germline CDR1 and CDR2: MDHEN and SYDVKM. The CDR3 sequence is 17 residues long. The V and J ends lost 5 bases and 3 bases respectively, with 20 bases between them. DNA for the CDR3: TGTGCCAGCAGTGTTTTACAGGGTGGATCCTACAATCAGCCCCAGCATTTT. Its protein is CASSVLQGGSYNQPQHF.

This clonotype was counted ten times or more. The chain links TRBV12-3 or TRBV12-4 to TRBJ2-6, with D perhaps being TRBD1 or TRBD2 (5 bases each). CDR3 length: 16 residues. With 2 bases removed from V and 2 bases from J, the gap between germline ends came to 10 bases. Here the CDR3 DNA reads TGTGCCAGCAGTTTATTTGGGGGAACTGGGGCCAACGTCCTGACTTTC. The encoded protein is CASSLFGGTGANVLTF.

This clonotype has only a few counts. The chain has TRBV5-1 and TRBJ1-5; no clear D. Germline V CDR1 and CDR2: SGHRS, YFSETQ. This CDR3 comprises 16 residues. The germline V and J ends were trimmed by 0 bases and 0 bases, with 10 bases remaining between them. This chain's CDR3 is CASSLEGFGSNQPQHF. The CDR3 nucleotides are TGCGCCAGCAGCTTGGAAGGGTTTGGTAGCAATCAGCCCCAGCATTTT.

The genes are TRBV10-2 and TRBJ2-6, with D hard to call. CDR1 is WSHSY and CDR2 is SAAADI in the germline V gene. The CDR3 runs 16 residues. The V and J ends lost 2 bases and 0 bases respectively, with 8 bases between them. The CDR3 region is CASSEGPHSGANVLTF. CDR3 bases: TGCGCCAGCAGTGAGGGACCGCACTCTGGGGCCAACGTCCTGACTTTC.

This chain connects TRBV4-2 to TRBJ2-3, with 11 bases fitting TRBD2. V was pared by 0 bases and J by 5 bases, with 4 bases of the junction left unmatched. Germline V lookup: CDR1 LGHNA, CDR2 YNFKEQ. This CDR3 is 16 amino acids long. The CDR3 sequence is CASSQDSGGAKDTQYF. For the CDR3, the DNA is TGTGCCAGCAGCCAAGATAGCGGGGGGGCTAAAGATACGCAGTATTTT.

This clonotype was seen a few times. The V and J genes are TRBV4-2 and TRBJ1-2; D uncertain. Trimming stripped 0 bases from V and 2 bases from J, with 10 bases between. In germline, CDR1 is LGHNA, CDR2 YNFKEQ. CDR3 length: 15 amino acids. The CDR3 loop is CASSQDNMENYGYTF. The CDR3 bases are TGTGCCAGCAGCCAAGATAACATGGAAAACTATGGCTACACCTTC.

This clonotype has ten or more counts. The chain carries TRBV20-1 and TRBJ2-7, with 7 bases lining up with TRBD1. Germline loops: CDR1 DFQATT, CDR2 SNEGSKA (reference sequence). Germline trimming cut 7 bases from V and 1 base from J; bases unmatched to any gene: 7. This CDR3 contains 13 residues. CDR3: CSVDRDSSYEQYF. Here the CDR3 DNA reads TGCAGTGTTGACCGGGACAGTTCCTACGAGCAGTACTTC.

The gene calls are TRBV11-1 and TRBJ2-1; 9 nucleotides agree with TRBD1. CDR3 length: 18 amino acids. Trimming took 5 bases from V and 7 from J; bases not matched to a gene: 18. The V gene's germline CDR1 is SGHAT and CDR2 FQDESV (reference sequence). The CDR3 sequence is CASSHNTRTGADRNEQFF. The CDR3 coding sequence is TGTGCCAGCAGCCATAACACCCGGACAGGGGCCGATCGGAATGAGCAGTTCTTC.

This clonotype occurred a few times. This chain uses TRBV13 with TRBJ1-2; possibly TRBD1 for D (6 bases). Germline V lookup: CDR1 PRHDT, CDR2 FYEKMQ (reference sequence). V lost 5 bases, J lost 0 bases, and 13 bases lay in between. This CDR3 is built from 15 residues. The CDR3 bases are TGTGCCAGCAGCGGGGGCTGGGATTCTAACTATGGCTACACCTTC. It encodes CASSGGWDSNYGYTF.

In its sample, this clonotype was seen many times. V usage is TRBV28 and J usage is TRBJ2-5; D may correspond to TRBD1 or TRBD2 (6 bases each). V lost 1 base and J lost 1, with 13 bases in between. The germline V gene encodes CDR1 MDHEN and CDR2 SYDVKM. The CDR3 spans 16 residues. DNA of the CDR3: TGTGCCAGCAGTTTATTCAGGGGACTTCTCCAAGAGACCCAGTACTTC. Translating it yields CASSLFRGLLQETQYF.

This clonotype was counted between two and nine times. The chain uses TRBV7-9 and TRBJ2-1; D not certain. This CDR3 contains 12 residues. V lost 5 bases and J 5 bases, leaving 7 bases between the germline ends. Per germline, CDR1 SEHNR and CDR2 FQNEAQ (reference sequence). For the CDR3, the DNA is TGTGCCAGCAGCCGTTTCGACAATGAGCAGTTCTTC. Residues: CASSRFDNEQFF.

The chain joins TRBV6-5 to TRBJ2-5; 15 positions agree with TRBD2. CDR1 and CDR2 (germline): MNHEY, SVGAGI. This CDR3 is 17 amino acids long. V shed 0 bases and J 5 bases; nucleotides not matched to a gene: 4. In DNA, the CDR3 is TGTGCCAGCAGTTACTCGGGGACTAGCGGGGGGTCGGAGACCCAGTACTTC. Encoded protein: CASSYSGTSGGSETQYF.